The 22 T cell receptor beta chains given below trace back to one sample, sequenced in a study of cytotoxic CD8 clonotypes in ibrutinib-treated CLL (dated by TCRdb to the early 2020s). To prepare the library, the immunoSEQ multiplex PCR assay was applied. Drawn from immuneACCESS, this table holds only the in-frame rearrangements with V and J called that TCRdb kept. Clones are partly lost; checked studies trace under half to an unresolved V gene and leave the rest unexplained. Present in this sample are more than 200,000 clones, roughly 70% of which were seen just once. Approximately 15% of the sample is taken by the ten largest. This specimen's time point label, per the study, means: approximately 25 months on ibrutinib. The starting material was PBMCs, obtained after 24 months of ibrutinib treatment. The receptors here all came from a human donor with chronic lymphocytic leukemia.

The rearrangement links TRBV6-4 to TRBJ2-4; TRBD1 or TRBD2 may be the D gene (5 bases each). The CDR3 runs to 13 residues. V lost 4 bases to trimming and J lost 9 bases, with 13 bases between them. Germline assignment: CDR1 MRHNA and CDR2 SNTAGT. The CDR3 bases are TGTGCCAGCAGTGGCACCCACGGGGCCATTCAGTACTTC. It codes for CASSGTHGAIQYF.

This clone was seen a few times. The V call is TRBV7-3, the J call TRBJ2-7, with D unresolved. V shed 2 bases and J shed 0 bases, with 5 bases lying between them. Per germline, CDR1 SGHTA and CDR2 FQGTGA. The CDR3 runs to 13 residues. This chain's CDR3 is CASSLSRSYEQYF. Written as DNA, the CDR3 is TGTGCCAGCAGCTTATCCCGCTCCTACGAGCAGTACTTC.

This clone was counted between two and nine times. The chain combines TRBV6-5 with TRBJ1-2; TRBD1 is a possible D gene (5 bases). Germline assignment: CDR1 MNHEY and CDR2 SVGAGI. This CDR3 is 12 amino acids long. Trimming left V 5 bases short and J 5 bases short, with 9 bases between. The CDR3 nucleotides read TGTGCCAGCAGTCCCGGGGCTTATGGCTACACCTTC. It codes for CASSPGAYGYTF.

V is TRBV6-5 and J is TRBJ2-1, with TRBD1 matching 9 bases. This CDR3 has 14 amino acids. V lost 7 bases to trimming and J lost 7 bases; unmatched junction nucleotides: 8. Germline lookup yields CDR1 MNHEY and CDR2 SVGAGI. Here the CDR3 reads CASKLRDRDNEQFF. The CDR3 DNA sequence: TGTGCCAGCAAACTAAGGGACAGGGATAATGAGCAGTTCTTC.

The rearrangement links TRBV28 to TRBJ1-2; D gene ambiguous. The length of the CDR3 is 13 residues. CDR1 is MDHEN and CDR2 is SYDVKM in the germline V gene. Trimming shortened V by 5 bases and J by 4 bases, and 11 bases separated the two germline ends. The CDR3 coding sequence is TGTGCCAGCAGTCAGCAATCCCTCTATGGCTACACCTTC. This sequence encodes CASSQQSLYGYTF.

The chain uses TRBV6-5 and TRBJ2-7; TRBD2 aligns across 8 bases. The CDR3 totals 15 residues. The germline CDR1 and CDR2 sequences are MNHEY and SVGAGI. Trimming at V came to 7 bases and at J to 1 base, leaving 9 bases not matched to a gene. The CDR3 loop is CASTTGASGSYEQYF. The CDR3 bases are TGTGCCAGCACTACCGGAGCTAGCGGGTCCTACGAGCAGTACTTC.

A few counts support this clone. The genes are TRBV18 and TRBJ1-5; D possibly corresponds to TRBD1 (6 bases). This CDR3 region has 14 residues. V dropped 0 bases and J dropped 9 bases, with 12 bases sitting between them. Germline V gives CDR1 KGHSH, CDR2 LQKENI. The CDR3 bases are TGTGCCAGCTCACCACCGGGGCAAGGGGGGCCCCAGCATTTT. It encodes CASSPPGQGGPQHF.

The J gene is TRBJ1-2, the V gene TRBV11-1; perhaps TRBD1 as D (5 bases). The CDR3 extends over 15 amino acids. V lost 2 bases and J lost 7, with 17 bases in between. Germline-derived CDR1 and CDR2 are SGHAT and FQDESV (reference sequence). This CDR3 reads CASSLSGPQAGGYTF. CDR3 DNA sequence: TGTGCCAGCAGCTTATCGGGACCCCAAGCCGGTGGCTACACCTTC.

CDR3 region: CASSPRQGADTEAFF. The DNA for the CDR3 is TGTGCCAGCAGTCCAAGACAGGGGGCGGACACTGAAGCTTTCTTT. This chain connects TRBV28 to TRBJ1-1; 10 bases map to TRBD1. V was clipped by 5 bases and J by 3 bases; unmatched bases: 6. Germline values: CDR1 MDHEN, CDR2 SYDVKM. This CDR3 contains 15 residues.

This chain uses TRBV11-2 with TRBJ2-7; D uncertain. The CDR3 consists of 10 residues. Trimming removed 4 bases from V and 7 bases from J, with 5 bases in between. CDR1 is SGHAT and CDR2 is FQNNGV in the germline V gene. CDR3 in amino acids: CASSSREQYF. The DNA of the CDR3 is TGTGCCAGCAGCTCGAGGGAGCAGTACTTC.

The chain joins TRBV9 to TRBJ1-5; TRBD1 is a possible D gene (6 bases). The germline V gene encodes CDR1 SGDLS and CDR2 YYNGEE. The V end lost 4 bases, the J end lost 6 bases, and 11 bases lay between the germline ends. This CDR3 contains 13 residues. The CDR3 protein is CASSTGGGQPQHF. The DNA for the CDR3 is TGTGCCAGCAGCACAGGAGGGGGTCAGCCCCAGCATTTT. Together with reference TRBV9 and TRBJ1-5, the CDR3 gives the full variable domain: DSGVTQTPKHLITATGQRVTLRCSPRSGDLSVYWYQQSLDQGLQFLIQYYNGEERAKGNILERFSAQQFPDLHSELNLSSLELGDSALYFCASSTGGGQPQHFGDGTRLSIL.

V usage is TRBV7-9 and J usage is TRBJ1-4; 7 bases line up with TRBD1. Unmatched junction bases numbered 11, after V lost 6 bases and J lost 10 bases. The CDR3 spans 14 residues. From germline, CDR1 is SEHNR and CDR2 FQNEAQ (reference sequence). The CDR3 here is CASRQGTTPGKLFF. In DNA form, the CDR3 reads TGTGCCAGCAGACAGGGGACAACCCCTGGAAAACTGTTTTTT.

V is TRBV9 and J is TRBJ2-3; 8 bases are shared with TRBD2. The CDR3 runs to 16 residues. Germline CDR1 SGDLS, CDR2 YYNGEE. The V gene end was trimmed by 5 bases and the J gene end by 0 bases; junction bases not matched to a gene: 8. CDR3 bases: TGTGCCAGCAGGATCGGGGGGGCCTCTAGCACAGATACGCAGTATTTT. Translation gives CASRIGGASSTDTQYF.

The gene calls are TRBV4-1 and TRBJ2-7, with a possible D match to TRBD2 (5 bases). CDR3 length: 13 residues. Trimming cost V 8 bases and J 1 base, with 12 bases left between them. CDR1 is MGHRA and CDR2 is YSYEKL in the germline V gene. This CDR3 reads CASGMGASYEQYF. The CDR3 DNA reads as TGCGCCAGCGGAATGGGAGCGTCCTACGAGCAGTACTTC.

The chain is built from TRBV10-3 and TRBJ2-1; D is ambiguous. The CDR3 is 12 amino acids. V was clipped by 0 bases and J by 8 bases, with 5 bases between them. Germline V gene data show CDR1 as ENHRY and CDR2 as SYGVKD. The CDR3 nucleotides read TGTGCCATCAGTGAGTCTGTCTATGAGCAGTTCTTC. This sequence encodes CAISESVYEQFF.

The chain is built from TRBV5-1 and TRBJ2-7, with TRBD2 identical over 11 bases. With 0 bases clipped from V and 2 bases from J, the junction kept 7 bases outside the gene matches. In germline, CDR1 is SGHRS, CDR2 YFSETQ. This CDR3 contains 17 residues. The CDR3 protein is CASSLGGSGRATYEQYF. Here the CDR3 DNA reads TGCGCCAGCAGCTTGGGCGGTAGCGGGAGGGCCACCTACGAGCAGTACTTC.

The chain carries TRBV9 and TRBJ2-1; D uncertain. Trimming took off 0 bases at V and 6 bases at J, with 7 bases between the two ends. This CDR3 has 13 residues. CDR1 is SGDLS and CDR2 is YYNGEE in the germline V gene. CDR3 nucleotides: TGTGCCAGCAGCGTAGGGCGACTCAATGAGCAGTTCTTC. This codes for CASSVGRLNEQFF.

CDR3 region: CASSPGTSGTTDTQYF. Here the CDR3 DNA reads TGCGCCAGCAGCCCCGGGACTAGCGGCACCACAGATACGCAGTATTTT. The V and J genes are TRBV5-1 and TRBJ2-3; 11 bases are a match to TRBD2. The germline gives CDR1 SGHRS, CDR2 YFSETQ. The CDR3 contains 16 residues. V was clipped by 4 bases and J by 2 bases; unmatched bases: 6.

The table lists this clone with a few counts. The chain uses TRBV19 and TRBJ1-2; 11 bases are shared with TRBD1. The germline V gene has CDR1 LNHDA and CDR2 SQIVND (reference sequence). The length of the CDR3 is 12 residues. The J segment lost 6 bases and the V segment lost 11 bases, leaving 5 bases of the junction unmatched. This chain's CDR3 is CAGRTGGHGYTF. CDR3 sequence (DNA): TGTGCCGGGAGGACAGGGGGCCATGGCTACACCTTC.

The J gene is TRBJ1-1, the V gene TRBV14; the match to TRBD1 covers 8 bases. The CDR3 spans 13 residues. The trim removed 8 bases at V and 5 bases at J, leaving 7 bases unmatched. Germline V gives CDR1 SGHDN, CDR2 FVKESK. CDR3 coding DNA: TGTGCCAGCGGTGCACAGGGGGTTACTGAAGCTTTCTTT. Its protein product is CASGAQGVTEAFF.

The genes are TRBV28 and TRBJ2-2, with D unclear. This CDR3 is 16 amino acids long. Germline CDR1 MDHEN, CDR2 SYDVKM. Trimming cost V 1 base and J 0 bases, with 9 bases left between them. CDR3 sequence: CASSLYGYSNTGELFF. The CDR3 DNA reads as TGTGCCAGCAGTTTATACGGTTATTCGAACACCGGGGAGCTGTTTTTT.

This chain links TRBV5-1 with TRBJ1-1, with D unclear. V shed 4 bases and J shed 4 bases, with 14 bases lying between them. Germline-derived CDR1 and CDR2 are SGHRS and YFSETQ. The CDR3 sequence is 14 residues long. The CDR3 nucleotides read TGCGCCAGCAGCCCCATTAAGGGCGGCACTGAAGCTTTCTTT. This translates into CASSPIKGGTEAFF.